The entry that follows covers one TCR beta chain sequence. Its antigen is undetermined. The source of the sample is a study of shared clonotypes between healthy human individuals. Study observations and caveats: Naive subsets tended to show greater estimated richness than memory subsets.

Sequencing used immunoSEQ multiplex PCR; TCRdb keeps in-frame clones, though not all of them. The profile covers about 2 million clones, with roughly 95% appearing a single time and roughly 0.13% taken by the ten largest. Only Caucasian adults living in Nashville, Tennessee made up the donor group. A split of CD4+ cells into CD45RA+ naive and CD45RA-negative memory subsets was performed. The clonotype comes from a man aged 18 to 29 in good health. Sequenced input: naive CD4+ T cells sorted from blood. This sample's subset: CD45RA+ positively selected.

DNA for the CDR3: TGTGCCAGCACCCCGACAGGGGGACCAGATACGCAGTATTTT. Translated: CASTPTGGPDTQYF. This chain uses TRBV6-5 with TRBJ2-3, with 9 bases identical to TRBD1. J lost 4 bases, V lost 7 bases, and 6 bases had no gene match. Germline V CDR1 and CDR2: MNHEY, SVGAGI. This CDR3 is built from 14 residues.